The 8 T cell receptor beta chains below were found in one sample sequenced in a study of cytomegalovirus exposure and HLA in healthy donors. The PCR contained 60 Vbeta and 13 Jbeta primers. Generated by immunoSEQ multiplex PCR, the TCRdb table keeps only in-frame clones and is missing some. The table includes 150,000 to 200,000 clones, 75% to 85% detected once. The sequenced material came from PBMCs. These receptors all stem from a girl aged 2-10 years in good health and CMV-seropositive.

The chain couples TRBV7-9 to TRBJ1-4; 8 bases line up with TRBD1. Looked up from germline, CDR1 is SEHNR and CDR2 is FQNEAQ (reference sequence). This CDR3 spans 16 amino acids. The V gene end was trimmed by 5 bases and the J gene end by 5 bases; junction bases not matched to a gene: 10. The CDR3 spells CASSQQRQGKNEKLFF. The CDR3 nucleotides are TGTGCCAGCAGCCAGCAACGACAGGGGAAAAATGAAAAACTGTTTTTT.

The chain combines TRBV27 with TRBJ2-7, with TRBD2 matching 12 bases. Germline CDR1 reads MNHEY; CDR2 reads SMNVEV (reference sequence). V trimming: 5 bases; J trimming: 5 bases; junction bases outside the gene matches: 16. CDR3 length: 18 amino acids. CDR3 region: CASSPPGLAGRHRDEQYF. The CDR3 DNA reads as TGTGCCAGCAGTCCCCCGGGACTAGCGGGTCGCCACCGGGACGAGCAGTACTTC.

The chain is built from TRBV30 and TRBJ2-1; 7 bases are shared with TRBD2. This CDR3 has 14 amino acids. The germline V gene encodes CDR1 GTSNPN and CDR2 SVGIG (reference sequence). With V trimmed by 1 base and J by 7 bases, 7 bases remained unmatched. The CDR3 bases are TGTGCCTGGAGTGCCGGGAGGAGGGATAATGAGCAGTTCTTC. This codes for CAWSAGRRDNEQFF.

The gene calls are TRBV4-1 and TRBJ2-1, with TRBD2 matching over 10 bases. V lost 0 bases and J lost 1; bases outside the gene matches: 0. The germline CDR1 and CDR2 sequences are MGHRA and YSYEKL. This CDR3 has 16 residues. The CDR3 loop reads CASSQELAGSYNEQFF. CDR3 nucleotide sequence: TGCGCCAGCAGCCAAGAACTAGCGGGATCCTACAATGAGCAGTTCTTC.

The chain is built from TRBV28 and TRBJ2-5; possibly TRBD2 for D (6 bases). Trimming stripped 4 bases from V and 1 base from J, with 13 bases between. CDR1 MDHEN and CDR2 SYDVKM come from the germline V gene. The CDR3 runs 15 residues. As DNA, the CDR3 is TGTGCCAGCAGTTCCCGTGCGGGACCCCAAGAGACCCAGTACTTC. Residues: CASSSRAGPQETQYF.

The rearrangement joins TRBV14 to TRBJ2-5; D is perhaps TRBD2 (5 bases). Trimming left V 1 base short and J 6 bases short, with 12 bases between. The CDR3 totals 14 residues. Germline values: CDR1 SGHDN, CDR2 FVKESK. The CDR3 DNA reads TGTGCCAGCAGCCAAGTGTGGAGGAGTAAGACCCAGTACTTC. Its translation: CASSQVWRSKTQYF.

This chain joins TRBV7-3 and TRBJ1-1, with D possibly matching TRBD1 (6 bases). Germline V gene lookup returns CDR1 SGHTA and CDR2 FQGTGA. Trimming left V 5 bases short and J 1 base short, with 17 bases between. CDR3 length: 16 residues. CDR3: CASSPLHRDRNTEAFF. The CDR3 coding sequence is TGTGCCAGCAGCCCGCTCCACAGGGATCGGAACACTGAAGCTTTCTTT.

The chain recombines TRBV28 with TRBJ2-1, with 10 bases aligning to TRBD1. This CDR3 spans 16 amino acids. CDR1 and CDR2 (germline): MDHEN, SYDVKM. V dropped 6 bases and J dropped 4; count of bases not matched to a gene: 9. CDR3 sequence: CASSSQTGGSYNEQFF. CDR3 nucleotide sequence: TGTGCCAGCAGCTCTCAGACAGGGGGCAGTTACAATGAGCAGTTCTTC.